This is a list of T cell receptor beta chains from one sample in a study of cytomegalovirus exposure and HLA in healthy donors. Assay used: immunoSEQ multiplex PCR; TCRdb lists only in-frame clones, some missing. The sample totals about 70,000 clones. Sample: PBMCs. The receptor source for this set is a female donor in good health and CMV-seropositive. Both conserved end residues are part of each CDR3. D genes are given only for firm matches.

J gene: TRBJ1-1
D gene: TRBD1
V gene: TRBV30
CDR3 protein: CAWSPIGTGGTEAFF
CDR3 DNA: TGTGCCTGGAGCCCGATAGGGACAGGGGGGACTGAAGCTTTCTTT

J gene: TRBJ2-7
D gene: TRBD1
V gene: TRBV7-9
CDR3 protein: CASSSPTGQVSYEQYF
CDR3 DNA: TGTGCCAGCAGCTCACCTACTGGACAGGTCAGCTACGAGCAGTACTTC

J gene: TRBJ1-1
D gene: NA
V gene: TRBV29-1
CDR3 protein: CSVEDRRVNTEAFF
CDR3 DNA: TGCAGCGTTGAAGATCGAAGAGTGAACACTGAAGCTTTCTTT

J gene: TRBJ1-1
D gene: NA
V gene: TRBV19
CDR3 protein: CASSLAEAEAFF
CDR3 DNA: TGTGCCAGTAGTCTTGCCGAGGCTGAAGCTTTCTTT

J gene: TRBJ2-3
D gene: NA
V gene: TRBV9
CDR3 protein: CASSPPHGSTDTQYF
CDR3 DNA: TGTGCCAGCAGCCCCCCCCATGGGAGTACAGATACGCAGTATTTT

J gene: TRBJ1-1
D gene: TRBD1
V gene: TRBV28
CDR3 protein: CASSLPYGQGARVF
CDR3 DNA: TGTGCCAGCAGTTTACCCTATGGGCAGGGGGCTCGGGTCTTT

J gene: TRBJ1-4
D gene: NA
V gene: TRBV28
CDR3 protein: CASSFSGEKLFF
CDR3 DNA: TGTGCCAGCAGTTTTTCGGGTGAAAAACTGTTTTTT

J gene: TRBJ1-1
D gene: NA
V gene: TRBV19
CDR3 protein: CASRLQGSWTEAFF
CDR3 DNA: TGTGCCAGTAGACTTCAGGGGAGTTGGACTGAAGCTTTCTTT

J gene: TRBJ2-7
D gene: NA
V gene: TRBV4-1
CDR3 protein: CASSQGFLSLDEQYF
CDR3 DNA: TGCGCCAGCAGCCAAGGTTTCCTTAGCCTGGACGAGCAGTACTTC

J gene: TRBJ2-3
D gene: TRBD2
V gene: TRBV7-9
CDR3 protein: CASSPSGGSTDTQYF
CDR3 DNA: TGTGCCAGCAGTCCGTCCGGGGGGAGCACAGATACGCAGTATTTT

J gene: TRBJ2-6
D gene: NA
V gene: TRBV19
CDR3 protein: CASSITPGSGANVLTF
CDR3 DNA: TGTGCCAGTAGTATAACCCCAGGGTCTGGGGCCAACGTCCTGACTTTC

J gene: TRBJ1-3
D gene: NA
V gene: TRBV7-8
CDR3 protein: CASSLVRDAGNTIYF
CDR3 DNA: TGTGCCAGCAGCTTAGTGAGGGATGCTGGAAACACCATATATTTT

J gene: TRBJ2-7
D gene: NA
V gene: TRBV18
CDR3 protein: CASSLYGTSDNEQYF
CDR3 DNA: TGTGCCAGCTCACTATACGGGACATCAGATAACGAGCAGTACTTC

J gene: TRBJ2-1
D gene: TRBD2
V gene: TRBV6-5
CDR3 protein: CASSQFTSGDRFF
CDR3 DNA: TGTGCCAGCAGTCAATTTACTAGCGGGGACCGGTTCTTC

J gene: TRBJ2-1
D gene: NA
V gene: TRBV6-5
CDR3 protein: CASSYSSAGEQFF
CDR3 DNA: TGTGCCAGCAGTTACTCGTCGGCGGGCGAGCAGTTCTTC

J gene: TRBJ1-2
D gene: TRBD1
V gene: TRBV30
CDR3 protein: CAWKRQGEVYGYTF
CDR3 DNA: TGTGCCTGGAAAAGACAGGGGGAGGTCTATGGCTACACCTTC

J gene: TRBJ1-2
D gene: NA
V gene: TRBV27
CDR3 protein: CASRPQGYSGYTF
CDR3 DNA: TGTGCCAGCAGGCCTCAGGGTTATTCTGGCTACACCTTC

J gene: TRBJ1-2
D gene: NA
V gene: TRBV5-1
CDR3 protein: CASSLAGLPGPSGF
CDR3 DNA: TGCGCCAGCAGCTTGGCCGGGTTGCCAGGGCCCTCTGGGTTC

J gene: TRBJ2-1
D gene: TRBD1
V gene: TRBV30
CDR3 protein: CAWSRQGENDNEQFF
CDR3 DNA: TGTGCCTGGAGTAGGCAGGGGGAGAACGACAATGAGCAGTTCTTC

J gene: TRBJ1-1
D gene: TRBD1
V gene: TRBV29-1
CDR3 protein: CSVDTGGRMNTEAFF
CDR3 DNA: TGCAGCGTCGACACAGGGGGCAGGATGAACACTGAAGCTTTCTTT

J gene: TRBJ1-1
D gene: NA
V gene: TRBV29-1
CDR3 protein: CSVDSLTEAFF
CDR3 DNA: TGCAGCGTTGATAGTCTCACTGAAGCTTTCTTT

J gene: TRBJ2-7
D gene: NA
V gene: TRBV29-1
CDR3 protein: CSVALLHEQYF
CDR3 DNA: TGCAGCGTTGCCCTTCTCCACGAGCAGTACTTC

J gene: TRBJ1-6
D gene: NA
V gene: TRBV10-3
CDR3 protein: CAISGLGTQNSPLHF
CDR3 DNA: TGTGCCATCAGTGGCCTCGGGACTCAAAATTCACCCCTCCACTTT

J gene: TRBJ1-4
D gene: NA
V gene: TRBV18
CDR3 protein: CASSRRLGTNEKLFF
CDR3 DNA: TGTGCCAGCTCCCGTCGGCTAGGAACTAATGAAAAACTGTTTTTT

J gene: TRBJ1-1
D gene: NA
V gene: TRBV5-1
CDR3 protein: CASSLAGMNTEAFF
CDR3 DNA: TGCGCCAGCAGCTTGGCGGGGATGAACACTGAAGCTTTCTTT

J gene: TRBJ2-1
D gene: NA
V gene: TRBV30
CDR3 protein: CAWISGSSDNEQFF
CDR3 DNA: TGTGCCTGGATATCGGGGAGCTCCGACAATGAGCAGTTCTTC